The sequence of this TCR beta chain was determined in a study of shared clonotypes between healthy human individuals (dated by TCRdb to 2020 to 2022). The study in broad terms: Three men and two women, aged 18 to 49 years, made up the cohort. Per donor, three plates each were used for CD4 naive and CD4 memory, two for CD8 naive, and one for CD8 memory. The study deeply sequenced blood TCR repertoires of about 5 healthy adults to estimate repertoire size and the extent of clonotype sharing between individuals. To increase sequencing depth and limit assay-specific biases, TCR repertoire library preparation and sequencing were carried out by different laboratories using diverse techniques. Per donor, leukapheresis produced somewhere between about 0.94 and 10 billion PBMCs. What the study reported, not specific to this receptor: Pairwise subsampling indicated that sequencing depth was expected to affect the degree of clonotype sharing among donors. Naive subsets generally had larger estimated clonotype richness than memory subsets. About 4.5% of naive CD4, 3.5% of naive CD8, 2.3% of memory CD4, and about 0.4% of memory CD8 clonotypes were shared across a few donors. Only blood was sampled, and tissue TCR repertoires likely differ from those in blood. Clonotypes shared by all four sorted-subset donors showed higher generation probabilities than non-shared clonotypes. Because the study included only a small number of donors, the genetic and exposure-history diversity represented was limited. Even with the large sequencing depth, rarefaction of the sorted-subset datasets indicated that sequencing was incomplete.

The CDR3 holds 15 amino acids from the cysteine to the phenylalanine. Only CDR3 DNA is held: 45 bases, read in frame from base 1. The germline V gene yields SGHRS for CDR1 and YFSETQ for CDR2. Trimming removed 4 bases from V and 5 bases from J, leaving 19 bases between the germline ends. CD8 naive samples were CD45RO-negative cells positively selected for CCR7, giving a CD45RA+CCR7+ population that excluded TemRA cells. Donors were healthy HIV-negative adults with no recently reported acute infections or vaccinations. All donors were Caucasian adults living in Nashville, Tennessee, USA. After blood collection by leukapheresis, PBMCs were isolated using Ficoll-Histopaque density gradient centrifugation and then cryopreserved in the vapor phase of liquid nitrogen. Purity and quantity of every magnetically sorted T cell population were checked by analytical flow cytometry. From each sorted fraction, genomic DNA was isolated and quantified by UV absorbance on a Nanodrop 2000c.

Regarding this clone: Its antigen specificity is not known. The record has no base qualities; no much larger clone is one base away.

TCR CDR3 regions were amplified from genomic DNA by multiplex PCR using the deep immunoSEQ assay. Extracted genomic DNA from each cell subset was distributed evenly across all wells of several immunoSEQ 96-well plates, and each plate was treated as a replicate. For sorted subsets, roughly 200 ng of genomic DNA, equivalent to around 29,000 T cell genomes, went into each replicate PCR. Purified libraries were quantified with a Qubit 3.0 fluorometer, sized on a Bioanalyzer 2100, and re-quantified with the KAPA Library Quantification kit. Every immunoSEQ 96-well plate was sequenced on a separate single-read 150-cycle Illumina NextSeq 550 flow cell. As for the authors' bioinformatics: The immunoSEQ output contained only junctional sequences without quality scores, so filtering could not match that applied to full-length reads. Sequences were annotated with PyIR, a Python wrapper for IgBLAST v1.9, and V/J genes and CDR3 were assigned using IMGT germline references. Reads were filtered out if the reads had weak V/J assignments (E-value above 1e-6), no CDR3, stop codons, out-of-frame junctions, or ambiguous translated residues. V3J clonotypes were defined as sequences sharing an identical inferred V gene, J gene, and CDR3 amino acid sequence. To compute the percentage overlap between repertoires, the number of shared unique clonotypes was divided by the size of the smaller repertoire. Richness of each repertoire was evaluated using RTK rarefaction, the Chao1 estimator, and Recon v2.1 estimates of unobserved clonotypes. Generation probabilities were computed with OLGA for all TCRbeta clonotypes obtained by the gDNA method from several donors. TCRdb took over this immuneACCESS table, retaining in-frame rearrangements with V and J assigned. Such tables are incomplete; in checked studies, under half of the missing clones stem from an unresolved V gene, and the remainder is unexplained. Clone size and V and J calls were adopted from that table, with D and trimming inferred from the DNA. This sample is represented by about 1,900,000 clones; about 95% of them were singletons. The ten largest make up 1% to 1.5% of the sample.

This receptor was identified in a young man in good health. The chain is assembled from TRBV5-1 and TRBJ2-7, with TRBD2 as a weak D call on 6 bases. Sequenced sample: naive CD8+ T cells sorted from blood. This specimen's cell subset or site label, interpreted: CD45RA+CCR7+. The base sequence is TGCGCCAGCAGCCCGGGGGTTGGAGGGTACCACGAGCAGTACTTC. It is translated as CASSPGVGGYHEQYF.